A selection of T cell receptor beta chains follows, all from one sample in a study. TCRdb processed the RT-PCR reads anew with MiXCR; each CDR3 protein has one entry. Of about 680,000 distinct CDR3 sequences in the sample, over 12% were seen once. The sequenced material came from memory CD4+ T cells from blood. These receptor sequences come from a female donor in good health, serving as a healthy control. Both conserved end residues are part of each CDR3. D genes are given only for firm matches. Clone size is not always given. Where it is, it says once, few, many or a class for expanded clones.

clone_size j_call d_call v_call cdr3_nt cdr3_aa
many TRBJ1-5 . TRBV27 TGTGCCAGCAGACCTCTGGGGGATCAGCCCCAGCATTTT CASRPLGDQPQHF
many TRBJ2-3 . TRBV7-8 TGTGCCAGCAGCTTAGTAGGTTCCAAGGTCTCAGATACGCAGTATTTT CASSLVGSKVSDTQYF
few TRBJ1-6 TRBD1 TRBV6-5 TGTGCCAGCAGGGCGACAGGGTATTCACCCCTCCACTTT CASRATGYSPLHF
few TRBJ1-2 . TRBV18 TGTGCCAGCTCACTCGAGCCGACAGGACTACCCTATGGCTACACCTTC CASSLEPTGLPYGYTF
few TRBJ2-1 . TRBV6-5 TGTGCCAGCAGTCGGCCCGGGACCCGTTACAATGAGCAGTTCTTC CASSRPGTRYNEQFF
few TRBJ1-5 . TRBV6-1 TGTGCCAGCGAGCCGGGACAAAAGAATCAGCCCCAGCATTTT CASEPGQKNQPQHF
. TRBJ2-1 TRBD2 TRBV10-3 TGTGCCATCAGTGAACAAGCGGGAGGGGGCAATGAGCAGTTCTTC CAISEQAGGGNEQFF
. TRBJ1-2 TRBD1 TRBV5-1 TGCGCCAGCAGCTTTGGGACAGTTACTGGGGTAGATGGCTACACCTTC CASSFGTVTGVDGYTF
many TRBJ1-2 TRBD1 TRBV10-3 TGTGCCATCAGCTTAGACAGGGAGTCTGGCTACACCTTC CAISLDRESGYTF
few TRBJ2-1 TRBD2 TRBV24-1 TGTGCCACCAGTGATCGCGGGAGGGCCATCGATGAGCAGTTCTTC CATSDRGRAIDEQFF
few TRBJ2-1 . TRBV6-5 TGTGCCAGCAGTTACGAGCGCATGCTCTACAATGAGCAGTTCTTC CASSYERMLYNEQFF
. TRBJ1-1 . TRBV7-9 TGTGCCAGCAGCTTAGGGCAGGGTAAGAGGGGCCCTGAAGCTTTCTTT CASSLGQGKRGPEAFF
few TRBJ1-3 . TRBV5-6 TGTGCCAGCAGCTTGGCGCGGTCCCGGGGGATCTCTGGAAACACCATATATTTT CASSLARSRGISGNTIYF
many TRBJ1-5 . TRBV12-3/TRBV12-4 TGTGCCAGCAGTGTAGGTGATCAGCCCCAGCATTTT CASSVGDQPQHF
. TRBJ1-6 . TRBV30 TGTGCCTGGAGGGCGAGCGGTGGGTCTGGATCACCCCTCCACTTT CAWRASGGSGSPLHF
. TRBJ2-6 . TRBV4-2 TGTGCCAGCAGCCAAGAACCCACCCAGCCTGGGGCCAACGTCCTGACTTTC CASSQEPTQPGANVLTF
many TRBJ2-2 . TRBV20-1 TGCAGTGCTAGAGATCCGGCGCAGGGCGCCGGGGAGCTGTTTTTT CSARDPAQGAGELFF